Shown below are 29 T cell receptor beta chains from a single sample sequenced in a study of T-cell memory formation after mild COVID-19. TCRdb ran MiXCR on the 5' RACE reads and lists one entry per CDR3 protein. Of approximately 100,000 distinct CDR3 sequences in the sample, roughly 10% were seen once. Sample: PBMCs or a T cell subset sorted from them (not recorded which). The receptors originated from a man aged 18 to 35 who had mild COVID-19 (a few samples of this study predate the infection). Cell type and time point are not known.

The V call is TRBV7-9, the J call TRBJ1-1; the D is unclear. This CDR3 region has 12 residues. Per the germline V gene, CDR1 is SEHNR and CDR2 is FQNEAQ (reference sequence). Trimming pared 3 bases from V and 5 bases from J, leaving 7 bases between. The CDR3: CASSLDLTEAFF. DNA of the CDR3: TGTGCCAGCAGCTTGGACCTTACTGAAGCTTTCTTT.

This clonotype occurred a few times. The rearrangement joins TRBV7-4 to TRBJ1-1, with D perhaps matching TRBD1 (5 bases). CDR3 length: 15 residues. CDR1 is SGHVT, CDR2 SQSDAQ, per germline. The V gene lost 1 base and the J gene lost 1 base, with 10 bases spanning the gap. The CDR3: CASSLEVGGNTEAFF. CDR3 nucleotides: TGTGCCAGCAGCTTAGAAGTCGGGGGGAACACTGAAGCTTTCTTT. The full variable domain, in which reference TRBV7-4 and TRBJ1-1 provide the parts outside the CDR3, is GAGVSQSPRYKVAKRGRDVALRCDSISGHVTLYWYRQTLGQGSEVLTYSQSDAQRDKSGRPSGRFSAERPERSVSTLKIQRTEQGDSAVYLCASSLEVGGNTEAFFGQGTRLTVV.

In its sample, this clonotype was seen many times. The chain couples TRBV30 to TRBJ2-5, with D possibly TRBD2 on 6 matching bases. Trimming left V 2 bases short and J 2 bases short, with 12 bases between. The length of the CDR3 is 14 residues. Germline assignment: CDR1 GTSNPN and CDR2 SVGIG (reference sequence). The CDR3 is CAWSSTRGQETQYF. The CDR3 DNA reads as TGTGCCTGGAGTTCCACCCGGGGGCAAGAGACCCAGTACTTC.

A word on this clonotype: A much larger clone differs from this one at a single base, so this may be a read error. This chain links TRBV12-3 or TRBV12-4 with TRBJ2-7, with D possibly being TRBD1 (5 bases). The CDR3 covers 13 residues. Between the trimmed V and J ends, which lost 1 base and 6 bases, there was a span of 10 bases. CDR3 protein: CASSLVDTCEQYF. CDR3 DNA sequence: TGTGCCAGCAGTTTAGTGGACACCTGCGAGCAGTACTTC.

At least ten counts were recorded for this clonotype. This chain connects TRBV7-9 to TRBJ1-1; no definite D call. The germline CDR1 and CDR2 sequences are SEHNR and FQNEAQ (reference sequence). The CDR3 runs 16 residues. Trimming stripped 2 bases from V and 0 bases from J, with 13 bases between. CDR3 in DNA: TGTGCCAGCAGCTTACCTGGGCTGGGCATGAACACTGAAGCTTTCTTT. As protein: CASSLPGLGMNTEAFF. Based on the CDR3 plus reference TRBV7-9 and TRBJ1-1, the full variable domain is DTGVSQNPRHKITKRGQNVTFRCDPISEHNRLYWYRQTLGQGPEFLTYFQNEAQLEKSRLLSDRFSAERPKGSFSTLEIQRTEQGDSAMYLCASSLPGLGMNTEAFFGQGTRLTVV.

The rearrangement links TRBV6-2 or TRBV6-3 to TRBJ2-2, with D uncertain. V was clipped by 3 bases and J by 2 bases, with 13 bases between them. Germline loops: CDR1 MNHEY, CDR2 SVGEGT. This CDR3 region has 16 residues. The CDR3 region has the DNA TGTGCCAGCAGTTATTACACAGCTCCCAACACCGGGGAGCTGTTTTTT. Protein sequence: CASSYYTAPNTGELFF.

This clonotype was seen a handful of times. The chain carries TRBV27 and TRBJ2-1, with 10 bases identical to TRBD2. The trim removed 2 bases at V and 4 bases at J, leaving 8 bases unmatched. Germline CDR1 and CDR2: MNHEY and SMNVEV (reference sequence). This CDR3 spans 17 amino acids. This chain's CDR3 is CASSLVDGLAAYNEQFF. The DNA for the CDR3 is TGTGCCAGCAGTTTAGTGGACGGACTAGCGGCTTACAATGAGCAGTTCTTC.

The gene calls are TRBV6-2 or TRBV6-3 and TRBJ2-1; tentative D call: TRBD2 (5 bases). Germline V gene sequence: CDR1 MNHEY, CDR2 SVGEGT. V dropped 6 bases and J dropped 0 bases, with 9 bases sitting between them. The CDR3 covers 14 residues. The CDR3 nucleotides are TGTGCCAGCAGCCCGGGGATCTCCTACAATGAGCAGTTCTTC. This codes for CASSPGISYNEQFF.

V and J are TRBV27 and TRBJ1-5; 8 bases align to TRBD1. Germline CDR1 MNHEY, CDR2 SMNVEV (reference sequence). There are 14 residues in the CDR3. V lost 8 bases and J lost 5; bases outside the gene matches: 8. CDR3 nucleotides: TGTGCCAGCCGAGCTCAGGGGGCCTATCAGCCCCAGCATTTT. It is translated as CASRAQGAYQPQHF.

This clonotype has just a few counts. This chain connects TRBV6-5 to TRBJ2-1, with 10 bases identical to TRBD2. Germline V gene data show CDR1 as MNHEY and CDR2 as SVGAGI. J was trimmed by 3 bases and V by 5 bases; bases with no gene match: 4. CDR3 length: 15 amino acids. CDR3 DNA: TGTGCCAGCAGTCGGACTAGCGGAGGCTACAATGAGCAGTTCTTC. Its protein is CASSRTSGGYNEQFF.

This clonotype occurred a few times. The chain is built from TRBV4-1 and TRBJ1-1, with D hard to call. The CDR3 runs to 16 residues. Trimming pared 1 base from V and 1 base from J, leaving 13 bases between. The V gene's germline CDR1 is MGHRA and CDR2 YSYEKL. The CDR3 loop is CASSQVHGFENTEAFF. CDR3 bases: TGCGCCAGCAGCCAAGTGCACGGGTTTGAGAACACTGAAGCTTTCTTT.

The chain combines TRBV28 with TRBJ2-3; 7 positions agree with TRBD2. The CDR3 length is 16 residues. Trimming took 5 bases from V and 8 from J; bases not matched to a gene: 16. The germline V gene encodes CDR1 MDHEN and CDR2 SYDVKM. The CDR3: CASSPVRGAGVVTQYF. The CDR3 nucleotides read TGTGCCAGCAGTCCAGTTAGGGGCGCGGGGGTTGTTACGCAGTATTTT.

This clonotype was observed a handful of times. The chain links TRBV7-2 to TRBJ2-3; D is ambiguous. The CDR3 consists of 11 residues. The V gene lost 8 bases and the J gene lost 6 bases, with 9 bases spanning the gap. Germline assignment: CDR1 SGHTA and CDR2 FQGNSA. This chain's CDR3 is CASRSGDTQYF. The CDR3 DNA is TGTGCCAGCCGGAGTGGGGATACGCAGTATTTT. Filled out from reference TRBV7-2 and TRBJ2-3, the complete variable domain reads GAGVSQSPSNKVTEKGKDVELRCDPISGHTALYWYRQSLGQGLEFLIYFQGNSAPDKSGLPSDRFSAERTGGSVSTLTIQRTQQEDSAVYLCASRSGDTQYFGPGTRLTVL.

CDR3 in amino acids: CASSSGPGGSAFF. DNA for the CDR3: TGTGCCAGCAGCTCCGGTCCAGGGGGTTCGGCTTTCTTT. J is TRBJ1-1 and V is TRBV7-3, with 7 bases lining up with TRBD1. V dropped 4 bases and J dropped 11; count of bases not matched to a gene: 10. This CDR3 comprises 13 residues. Germline CDR1 and CDR2: SGHTA and FQGTGA.

V is TRBV10-1 and J is TRBJ2-2, with D uncertain. The CDR3 is made up of 14 amino acids. Germline CDR1 and CDR2: WNHNN and SYGVQD (reference sequence). V was trimmed by 6 bases and J by 8 bases, leaving 16 bases between them. The CDR3 bases are TGCGCCAGCAGCGATGGTTTTCCGGCGGGGGAGCTGTTTTTT. As protein: CASSDGFPAGELFF.

This clonotype occurred a few times. The chain couples TRBV9 to TRBJ1-5, with D unresolved. Trimming left V 0 bases short and J 4 bases short, with 11 bases between. The CDR3 is 15 residues long. Per the germline V gene, CDR1 is SGDLS and CDR2 is YYNGEE. CDR3 DNA sequence: TGTGCCAGCAGCGTAGCAGGTGCCGGGAATCAGCCCCAGCATTTT. It specifies CASSVAGAGNQPQHF.

J is TRBJ1-5 and V is TRBV6-1; 9 bases match TRBD1. The CDR3 has 15 amino acids. The V segment lost 4 bases and the J segment 3 bases; nucleotides outside the gene matches: 4. Per germline, CDR1 MNHNS and CDR2 SASEGT. CDR3 nucleotides: TGTGCCAGCAGTGTTCGGACAGGGGACAATCAGCCCCAGCATTTT. This sequence encodes CASSVRTGDNQPQHF.

This clonotype was seen only a few times. The V gene is TRBV7-6, the J gene TRBJ2-5; D tentatively reads TRBD1 or TRBD2 (5 bases each). Trimming removed 3 bases at V and 2 bases at J, with 13 bases between. The CDR3 sequence is 15 residues long. Germline V gene lookup returns CDR1 SGHVS and CDR2 FNYEAQ. Written as DNA, the CDR3 is TGTGCCAGCAGCTTGGGGGAGACTTATCAAGAGACCCAGTACTTC. Its protein product is CASSLGETYQETQYF.

This sequence joins TRBV5-1 and TRBJ2-7; TRBD2 matches at 10 bases. V lost 2 bases, J lost 3 bases, and 2 bases stayed unmatched. Germline V gene data show CDR1 as SGHRS and CDR2 as YFSETQ. The CDR3 contains 14 residues. CDR3 nucleotides: TGCGCCAGCAGCTTACTAGCGGGGAACTACGAGCAGTACTTC. Encoded protein: CASSLLAGNYEQYF. Full variable domain (rest looked up from reference TRBV5-1 and TRBJ2-7): KAGVTQTPRYLIKTRGQQVTLSCSPISGHRSVSWYQQTPGQGLQFLFEYFSETQRNKGNFPGRFSGRQFSNSRSEMNVSTLELGDSALYLCASSLLAGNYEQYFGPGTRLTVT.

This clonotype has more than one count but fewer than ten. V usage is TRBV4-1 and J usage is TRBJ1-1; D unresolved. Germline V gene data show CDR1 as MGHRA and CDR2 as YSYEKL. The CDR3 is 13 amino acids. V gave up 0 bases and J gave up 7 bases, with 9 bases separating them. This CDR3 reads CASSQDPGNEAFF. The CDR3 bases are TGCGCCAGCAGCCAAGATCCTGGTAATGAAGCTTTCTTT.

The genes are TRBV2 and TRBJ1-4; D unclear. The CDR3 sequence is 15 residues long. V gave up 7 bases and J gave up 0 bases, with 12 bases separating them. Looked up from germline, CDR1 is SNHLY and CDR2 is FYNNEI. This CDR3 is CASTLSFATNEKLFF. The CDR3 DNA is TGTGCCAGCACCCTCTCGTTTGCAACTAATGAAAAACTGTTTTTT.

The chain links TRBV7-9 to TRBJ2-1; 7 bases agree with TRBD2. The CDR3 sequence is 15 residues long. Germline V gene sequence: CDR1 SEHNR, CDR2 FQNEAQ (reference sequence). V dropped 3 bases and J dropped 8; count of bases not matched to a gene: 10. The DNA for the CDR3 is TGTGCCAGCAGCTTTAGTTCGCGGGAGCTACATGAGCAGTTCTTC. Its protein is CASSFSSRELHEQFF.

This clonotype was counted ten times or more. The rearrangement joins TRBV4-1 to TRBJ2-1; TRBD2 might be the D (6 bases). V gave up 5 bases and J gave up 7 bases, with 18 bases separating them. Per germline, CDR1 MGHRA and CDR2 YSYEKL. This CDR3 has 15 amino acids. CDR3 amino acids: CASSGLDYLQNEQFF. CDR3 in DNA: TGCGCCAGCAGCGGCCTGGACTACCTACAAAATGAGCAGTTCTTC.

This clonotype came up many times. CDR3 nucleotide sequence: TGTGCCAGCAGCAGCGCCGCATCTGGAAACACCATATATTTT. Its protein is CASSSAASGNTIYF. This rearrangement joins TRBV7-9 to TRBJ1-3; D gene uncertain. The CDR3 sequence is 14 residues long. In germline, CDR1 is SEHNR, CDR2 FQNEAQ (reference sequence). Trimming cost V 5 bases and J 1 base, with 9 bases left between them.

The V call is TRBV7-2, the J call TRBJ1-5; D is unclear. V lost 5 bases, J lost 0 bases, and 14 bases lay in between. CDR1 is SGHTA and CDR2 is FQGNSA in the germline V gene. The CDR3 runs 16 residues. CDR3 amino acids: CASSMPLTNSNQPQHF. CDR3 bases: TGTGCCAGCAGCATGCCTCTCACAAATAGCAATCAGCCCCAGCATTTT.

The chain uses TRBV29-1 and TRBJ2-1; TRBD1 aligns across 7 bases. Germline values: CDR1 SQVTM, CDR2 ANQGSEA. This CDR3 has 13 residues. The V gene end was trimmed by 3 bases and the J gene end by 7 bases; junction bases not matched to a gene: 6. CDR3 amino acids: CSVEDNRGNEQFF. The CDR3, as DNA: TGCAGCGTTGAGGACAACAGGGGTAATGAGCAGTTCTTC.

This clonotype was seen more than once but under ten times. The V call is TRBV6-4, the J call TRBJ2-3, with no clear D. CDR3 length: 13 amino acids. CDR1 is MRHNA and CDR2 is SNTAGT in the germline V gene. Trimming cost V 3 bases and J 6 bases, with 10 bases left between them. CDR3 coding DNA: TGTGCCAGCAGTGAAACTGGGCTGGATACGCAGTATTTT. This codes for CASSETGLDTQYF.

This clonotype occurred many times. This chain uses TRBV6-5 with TRBJ1-5; TRBD1 aligns across 7 bases. The CDR3 runs to 15 residues. Trimming took 6 bases from V and 4 from J; bases not matched to a gene: 9. CDR1 MNHEY and CDR2 SVGAGI come from the germline V gene. This CDR3 is CASRRSTGSNQPQHF. The CDR3 DNA sequence: TGTGCCAGCAGGAGATCGACAGGGTCAAATCAGCCCCAGCATTTT.

This clonotype was counted a few times. The V and J genes are TRBV7-2 and TRBJ2-1, with D possibly being TRBD1 (5 bases). The CDR3 runs 17 residues. With 1 base removed from V and 1 base from J, the gap between germline ends came to 14 bases. Per germline, CDR1 SGHTA and CDR2 FQGNSA. CDR3 protein: CASSLEGEHGSYNEQFF. CDR3 DNA: TGTGCCAGCAGCTTAGAAGGGGAACACGGATCCTACAATGAGCAGTTCTTC. Variable domain in full (rest from reference TRBV7-2 and TRBJ2-1): GAGVSQSPSNKVTEKGKDVELRCDPISGHTALYWYRQSLGQGLEFLIYFQGNSAPDKSGLPSDRFSAERTGGSVSTLTIQRTQQEDSAVYLCASSLEGEHGSYNEQFFGPGTRLTVL.